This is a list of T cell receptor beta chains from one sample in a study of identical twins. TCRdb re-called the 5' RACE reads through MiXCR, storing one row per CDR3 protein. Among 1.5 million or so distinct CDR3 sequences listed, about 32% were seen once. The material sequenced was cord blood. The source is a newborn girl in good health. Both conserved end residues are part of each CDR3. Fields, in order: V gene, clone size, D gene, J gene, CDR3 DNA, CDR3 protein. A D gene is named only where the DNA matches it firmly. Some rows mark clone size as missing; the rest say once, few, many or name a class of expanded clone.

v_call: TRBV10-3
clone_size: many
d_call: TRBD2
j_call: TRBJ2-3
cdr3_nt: TGTGCCATCAGTGAGTCGACCAGCGGGAGATCCGATACGCAGTATTTT
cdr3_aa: CAISESTSGRSDTQYF

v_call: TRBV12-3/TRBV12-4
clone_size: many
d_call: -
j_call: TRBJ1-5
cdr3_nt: TGTGCCAGCAGTTTACGGGAAAATCAGCCCCAGCATTTT
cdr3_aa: CASSLRENQPQHF

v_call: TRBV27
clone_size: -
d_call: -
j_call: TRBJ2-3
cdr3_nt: TGTGCCAGCTCGGGACTACCCGTAGTGGGACACGCGGATACGCAGTATTTT
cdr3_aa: CASSGLPVVGHADTQYF

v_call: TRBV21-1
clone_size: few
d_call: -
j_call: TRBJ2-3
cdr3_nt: -
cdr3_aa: CASSKVEVAGGTDTQYF

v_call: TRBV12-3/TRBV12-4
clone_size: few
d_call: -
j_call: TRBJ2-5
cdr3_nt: TGTGCCAGCAGAACAGGGCTGGAGACCCAGTACTTC
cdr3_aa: CASRTGLETQYF

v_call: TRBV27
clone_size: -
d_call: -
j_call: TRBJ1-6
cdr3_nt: TGTGCCAGCAGTCCGGGCAGGGAGGGTAATTCACCCCTCCACTTT
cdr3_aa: CASSPGREGNSPLHF

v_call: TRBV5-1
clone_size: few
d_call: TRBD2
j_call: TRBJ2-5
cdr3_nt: TGCGCCAGCAGCCCCATCGGGGTAGCGGGGACCGAAGAGACCCAGTACTTC
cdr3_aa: CASSPIGVAGTEETQYF

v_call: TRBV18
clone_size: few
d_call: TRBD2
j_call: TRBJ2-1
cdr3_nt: TGTGCCAGCTCACCACGCATAGCGGGAGTGATCGATGAGCAGTTCTTC
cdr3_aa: CASSPRIAGVIDEQFF

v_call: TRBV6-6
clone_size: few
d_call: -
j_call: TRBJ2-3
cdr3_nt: TGTGCCAGCAGACAACTAGCTTGGGCAGATACGCAGTATTTT
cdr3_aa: CASRQLAWADTQYF

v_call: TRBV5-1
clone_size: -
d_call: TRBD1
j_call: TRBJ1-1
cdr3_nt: TGCGCCAGCAGCTTGGGGACAGGGACCACTGAAGCTTTCTTT
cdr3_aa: CASSLGTGTTEAFF

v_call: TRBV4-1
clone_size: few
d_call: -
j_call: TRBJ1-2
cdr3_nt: TGCGCCAGCAGCCAAGAAGTGGGCGGATTGGGACTAGGATATGGCTACACCTTC
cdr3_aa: CASSQEVGGLGLGYGYTF

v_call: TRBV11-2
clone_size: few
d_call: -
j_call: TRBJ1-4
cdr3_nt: TGTGCCAGCACCCGGGGAGGCCAGGAAAAACTGTTTTTT
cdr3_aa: CASTRGGQEKLFF

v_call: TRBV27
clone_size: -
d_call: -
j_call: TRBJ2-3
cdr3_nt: TGTGCCAGCAGTCCTTTTTGGGGGACAACTAACACAGATACGCAGTATTTT
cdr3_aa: CASSPFWGTTNTDTQYF

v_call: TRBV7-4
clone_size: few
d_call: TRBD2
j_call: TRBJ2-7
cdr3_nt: TGTGCCAGCAGCTCAATGCGGGGGACTAGCGAAACATCTTACGAGCAGTACTTC
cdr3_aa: CASSSMRGTSETSYEQYF

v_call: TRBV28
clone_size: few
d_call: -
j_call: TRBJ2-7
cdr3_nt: TGTGCCAGCAGTTTATGGAGGATTGGATCCTACGAGCAGTACTTC
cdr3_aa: CASSLWRIGSYEQYF

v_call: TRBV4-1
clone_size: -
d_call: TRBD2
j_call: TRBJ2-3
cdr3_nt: TGCGCCAGCAGCCAGAGGACTAGAGCAGATACGCAGTATTTT
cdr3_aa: CASSQRTRADTQYF

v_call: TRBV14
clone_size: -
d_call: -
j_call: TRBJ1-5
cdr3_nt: TGTGCCAGCAGCCAAGACCCCCAGGGAAAGTCCCACCATCAGCCCCAGCATTTT
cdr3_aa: CASSQDPQGKSHHQPQHF

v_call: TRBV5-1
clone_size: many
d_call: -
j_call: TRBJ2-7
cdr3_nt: TGCGCCAGCAGCACGGGACGGACCTACGAGCAGTACTTC
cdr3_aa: CASSTGRTYEQYF

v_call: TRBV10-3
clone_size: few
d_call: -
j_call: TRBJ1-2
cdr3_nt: TGTGCCATCAGTGGAGTTATGCAGGGTCCGGGCTACACCTTC
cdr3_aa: CAISGVMQGPGYTF

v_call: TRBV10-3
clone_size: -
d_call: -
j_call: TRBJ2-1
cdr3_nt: TGTGCCATCAGTGAGTCAGGCGAGAGGGCCGCAATCGAGCAGTTCTTC
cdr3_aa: CAISESGERAAIEQFF

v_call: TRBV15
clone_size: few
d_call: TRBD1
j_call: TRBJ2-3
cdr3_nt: TGTGCCACCAGCAGATTGGACAGGGGTACAGATACGCAGTATTTT
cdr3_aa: CATSRLDRGTDTQYF

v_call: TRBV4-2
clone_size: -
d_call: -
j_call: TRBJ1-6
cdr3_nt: TGTGCCAGCAGCCAAGACATTGGCAGGTCCTACAATAATTCACCCCTCCACTTT
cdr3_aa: CASSQDIGRSYNNSPLHF

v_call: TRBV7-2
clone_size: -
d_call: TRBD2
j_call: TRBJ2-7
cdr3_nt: TGTGCCAGCAGCTTACTGGCGGGGGGGTTCTCCTACAATGAGCAGTACTTC
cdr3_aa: CASSLLAGGFSYNEQYF

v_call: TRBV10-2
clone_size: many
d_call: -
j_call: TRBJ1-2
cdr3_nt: TGCGCCAGCAGTGAGTCCGGGGAATCTAACTATGGCTACACCTTC
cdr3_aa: CASSESGESNYGYTF

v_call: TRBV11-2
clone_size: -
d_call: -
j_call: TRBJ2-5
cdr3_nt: TGTGCCAGCAGCTCACGTCCAGGACTACCTCATGAGCAGTACTTC
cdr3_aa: CASSSRPGLPHEQYF

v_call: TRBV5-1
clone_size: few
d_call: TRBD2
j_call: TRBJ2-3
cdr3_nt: TGCGCCAGCAAAAAACGACTAGCGGGGGAGCTGAATACGCAGTATTTT
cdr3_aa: CASKKRLAGELNTQYF

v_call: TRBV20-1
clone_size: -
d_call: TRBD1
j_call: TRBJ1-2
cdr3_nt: TGCAGTGCTTATACGGGACAGGCCAACTATGGCTACACCTTC
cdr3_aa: CSAYTGQANYGYTF

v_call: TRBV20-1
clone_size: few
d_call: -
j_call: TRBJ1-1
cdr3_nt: TGCAGTGCTAGGCTCCGGGTGGCGAACACTGAAGCTTTCTTT
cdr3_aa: CSARLRVANTEAFF

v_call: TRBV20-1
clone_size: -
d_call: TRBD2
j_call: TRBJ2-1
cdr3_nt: TGCAGTGCCAATTCGGGACTAGCGGGAGGGTACAATGAGCAGTTCTTC
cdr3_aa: CSANSGLAGGYNEQFF

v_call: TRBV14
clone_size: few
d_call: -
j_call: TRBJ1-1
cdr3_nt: TGTGCCAGCAGCCAAGTATCCCGGAACACTGAAGCTTTCTTT
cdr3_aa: CASSQVSRNTEAFF

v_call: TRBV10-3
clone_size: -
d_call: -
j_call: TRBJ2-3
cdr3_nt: TGTGCCATCAGTGTCGATGGGGGCCTTAGCACAGATACGCAGTATTTT
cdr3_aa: CAISVDGGLSTDTQYF

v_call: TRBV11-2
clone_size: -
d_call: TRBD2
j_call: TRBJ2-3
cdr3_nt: TGCGCCGGCAGCTCTAGCGGAGTCACAGATACGCAGTATTTT
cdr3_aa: CAGSSSGVTDTQYF

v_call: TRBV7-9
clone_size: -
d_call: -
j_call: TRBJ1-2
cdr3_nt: TGTGCCAGCAGCTTAGAGGAGAACTATGGCTACACCTTC
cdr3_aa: CASSLEENYGYTF

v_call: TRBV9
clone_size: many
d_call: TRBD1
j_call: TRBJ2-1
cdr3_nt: TGTGCCAGCAGCCCACGGACAGGGAACAATGAGCAGTTCTTC
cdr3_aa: CASSPRTGNNEQFF

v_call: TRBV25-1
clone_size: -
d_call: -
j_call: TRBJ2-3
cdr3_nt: TGTGCCAGCGCGGGGCGAGGACAGACAGATACGCAGTATTTT
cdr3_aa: CASAGRGQTDTQYF

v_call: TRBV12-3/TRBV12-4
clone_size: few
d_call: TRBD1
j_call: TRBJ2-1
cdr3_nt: TGTGCCAGCAGTTTATGGGTAGGGGGACAGGGGGCGGGAAATGAGCAGTTCTTC
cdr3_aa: CASSLWVGGQGAGNEQFF

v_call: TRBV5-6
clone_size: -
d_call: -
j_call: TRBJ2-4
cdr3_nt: TGTGCCAGCAGCTTTCAAGGGACCCTAGCCAAAAACATTCAGTACTTC
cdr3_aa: CASSFQGTLAKNIQYF

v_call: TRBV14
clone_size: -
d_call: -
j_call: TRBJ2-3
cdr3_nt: TGTGCCAGCAGCCACTTCCCTAAGAGCACAGATACGCAGTATTTT
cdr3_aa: CASSHFPKSTDTQYF